This T cell receptor beta chain emerged from a study of T cells in localized non-small cell lung cancer. Study results and limitations: Tumor samples were not multi-region, leaving intratumor heterogeneity unexcluded. Clonality peaked in uninvolved adjacent lung rather than tumor. Adjacent lung exhibited a median of 57 among the 100 most abundant tumor clones.

This clone was counted only a few times. Its target is not known. Repertoires were generated with immunoSEQ multiplex PCR, while TCRdb's copy carries only in-frame clones and drops some. The sample comprises 34,000 or so clones, 93% of which are singletons, and roughly 7.7% rests with the top ten. In germline, CDR1 is SGDLS, CDR2 YYNGEE. The trim removed 3 bases at V and 3 bases at J, leaving 2 bases unmatched. The CDR3 is 14 residues long. This material consisted of peripheral blood, taken before any cancer treatment. This chain joins TRBV9 and TRBJ2-3; 9 nucleotides line up with TRBD1. The origin of this receptor is a female donor of 60 years or more with stage I lung adenocarcinoma. CDR3 loop: CASSGTGATDTQYF. CDR3 DNA: TGTGCCAGCAGCGGGACAGGGGCTACAGATACGCAGTATTTT.